This T cell receptor beta chain is from a study of blood T cell repertoires in COVID-19 (dated by TCRdb to the early 2020s). General notes on the study: The collaborator samples originated in the United States, Italy and Spain and spanned the acute and convalescent phases of COVID-19. The material from the prospective study consisted of cDNA or gDNA derived from T cells, B-cell-depleted T cells, or PBMCs. The dataset comprised deeply sampled blood TCRbeta repertoires from subjects exposed to, actively infected with, or recovered from COVID-19. The repertoires were made available in a free public database intended to serve as a resource for research on the immune response to SARS-CoV-2. The samples were drawn from two sources: the first 160 participants of the ongoing ImmuneRACE study, and some 1,300 subjects contributed by 6 global collaborators. A de-identified subject ID, COVID-19 status, age in years and sex were almost always included in the sample metadata. Where available, HLA class I and class II types were taken from metadata supplied by the sample provider and were not determined by assay-based typing. The investigation overall reported the following: Clinical and demographic metadata were provided uncurated, with the amount varying by source and participant.

The CDR3 spans 13 residues, from the cysteine through the phenylalanine. Only the CDR3 region is kept as DNA, spanning 39 bases read in frame from base 1. V sheds 5 bases and J sheds 5 bases, leaving 9 bases between their ends. The germline V gene (reference sequence) yields MNHEY for CDR1 and SMNVEV for CDR2. TCRbeta CDR3 regions were amplified from genomic DNA by means of the immunoSEQ Assay, a bias-controlled multiplex PCR. Per the original workflow: The number of nucleated cells in each sample was estimated by amplification of reference gene primers within the assay. Sequence reads were collapsed and filtered to measure the absolute abundance of every unique TCRbeta CDR3 rearrangement. For each sample, productive Simpson clonality was calculated as the square root of Simpson's diversity index over productive rearrangements. What TCRdb holds here is the immuneACCESS table cut down to in-frame rearrangements. Part of the clones is not present; checked against another copy, under half of the missing clones reflect an unresolved V gene, and the others are unexplained. That table gives V, J and clone size, and the DNA gave D and trimming. The sample table lists fewer than 120,000 clones, over 65% of them with a count of one. Roughly 3.8% of the sample rests with the top ten.

Each collaborating institution followed its own protocols to collect whole blood in K2EDTA tubes. For TCRbeta analysis, collaborator samples were shipped as frozen whole blood, as isolated PBMCs, or as DNA extracted from either sample type. Turning to this clone: Its antigen specificity is not known. Base qualities are not at hand, and no much larger clone is one base apart.

Sequenced: peripheral blood. The rearrangement joined TRBV27 to TRBJ2-2, and perhaps TRBD2 as D gene, on 5 matching bases. The TCR was taken from a woman of 80 years or more with acute or convalescent COVID-19. The CDR3 corresponds to CASSPGWTGELFF. The DNA is as follows: TGTGCCAGCAGTCCGGGGTGGACCGGGGAGCTGTTTTTT.